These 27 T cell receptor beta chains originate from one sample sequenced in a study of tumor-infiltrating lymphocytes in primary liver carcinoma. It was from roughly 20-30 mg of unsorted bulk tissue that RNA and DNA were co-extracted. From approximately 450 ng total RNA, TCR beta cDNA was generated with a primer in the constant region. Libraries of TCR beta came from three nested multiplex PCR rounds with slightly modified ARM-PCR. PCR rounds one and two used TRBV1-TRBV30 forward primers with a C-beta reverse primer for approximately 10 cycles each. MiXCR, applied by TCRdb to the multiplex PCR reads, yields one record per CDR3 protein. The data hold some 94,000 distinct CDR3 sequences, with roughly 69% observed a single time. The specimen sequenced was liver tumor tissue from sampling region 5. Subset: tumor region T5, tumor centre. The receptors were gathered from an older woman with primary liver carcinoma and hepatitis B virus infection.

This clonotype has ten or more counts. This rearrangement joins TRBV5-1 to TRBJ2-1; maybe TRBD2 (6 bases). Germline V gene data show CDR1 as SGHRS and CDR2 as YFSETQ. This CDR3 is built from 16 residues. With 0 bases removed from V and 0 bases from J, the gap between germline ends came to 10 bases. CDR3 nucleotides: TGCGCCAGCAGCTTGGTTAGCGGAAGCTCCTACAATGAGCAGTTCTTC. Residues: CASSLVSGSSYNEQFF.

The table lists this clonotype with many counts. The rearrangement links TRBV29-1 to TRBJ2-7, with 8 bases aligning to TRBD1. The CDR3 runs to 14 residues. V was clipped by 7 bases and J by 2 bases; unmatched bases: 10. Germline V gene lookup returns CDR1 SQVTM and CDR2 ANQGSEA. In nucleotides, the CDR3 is TGCAGCGCCGAGGGACAGGAGTATCCCTACGAGCAGTACTTC. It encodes CSAEGQEYPYEQYF.

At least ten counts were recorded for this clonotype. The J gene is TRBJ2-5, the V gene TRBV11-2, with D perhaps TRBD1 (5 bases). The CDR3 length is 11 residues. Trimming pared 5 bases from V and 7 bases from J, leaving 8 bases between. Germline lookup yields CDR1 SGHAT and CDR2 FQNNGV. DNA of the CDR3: TGTGCCAGCAGCACAGGTGGGACCCAGTACTTC. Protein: CASSTGGTQYF.

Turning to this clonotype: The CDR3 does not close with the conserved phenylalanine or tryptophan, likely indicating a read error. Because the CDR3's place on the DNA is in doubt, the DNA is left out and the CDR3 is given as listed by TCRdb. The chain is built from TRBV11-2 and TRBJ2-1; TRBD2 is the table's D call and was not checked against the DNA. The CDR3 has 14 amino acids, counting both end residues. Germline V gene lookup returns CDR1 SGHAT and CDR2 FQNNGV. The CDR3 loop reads CASSPGSSSDERFS.

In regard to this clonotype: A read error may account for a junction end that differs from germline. CDR3 sequence reads: CTRSLDLGSSAKNIQYF. The CDR3 nucleotides read TGTACCAGGAGCTTAGATCTAGGGAGCTCAGCCAAAAACATTCAGTACTTC. J is TRBJ2-4 and V is TRBV11-2; tentative D call: TRBD2 (5 bases). The germline gives CDR1 SGHAT, CDR2 FQNNGV. The CDR3 is 17 residues long.

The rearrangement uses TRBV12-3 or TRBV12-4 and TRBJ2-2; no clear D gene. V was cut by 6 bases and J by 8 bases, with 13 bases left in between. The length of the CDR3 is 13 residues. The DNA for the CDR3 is TGTGCCAGCAGCCAACAGATCACAGGGGAGCTGTTTTTT. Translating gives CASSQQITGELFF.

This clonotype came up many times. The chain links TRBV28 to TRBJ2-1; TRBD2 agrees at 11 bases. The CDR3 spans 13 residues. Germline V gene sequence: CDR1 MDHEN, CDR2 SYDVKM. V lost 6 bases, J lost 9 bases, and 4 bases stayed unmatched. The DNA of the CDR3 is TGTGCCAGCAGCCTCGGGACTAGCGGTGAGCAGTTCTTC. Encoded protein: CASSLGTSGEQFF.

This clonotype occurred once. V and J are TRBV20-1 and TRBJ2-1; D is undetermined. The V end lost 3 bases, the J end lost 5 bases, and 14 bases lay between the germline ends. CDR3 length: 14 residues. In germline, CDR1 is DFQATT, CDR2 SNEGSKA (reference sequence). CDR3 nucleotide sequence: TGCAGTGCTAGTCGGTGGCCACCTCACAATGAGCAGTTCTTC. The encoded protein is CSASRWPPHNEQFF.

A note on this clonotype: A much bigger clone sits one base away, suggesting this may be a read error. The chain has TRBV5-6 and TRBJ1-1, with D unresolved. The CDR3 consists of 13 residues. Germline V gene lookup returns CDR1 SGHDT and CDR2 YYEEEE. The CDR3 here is CASSWLRDTEGFF. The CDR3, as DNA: TGTGCCAGCAGCTGGCTGAGAGACACTGAAGGTTTCTTT. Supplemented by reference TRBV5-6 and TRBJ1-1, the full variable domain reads DAGVTQSPTHLIKTRGQQVTLRCSPKSGHDTVSWYQQALGQGPQFIFQYYEEEERQRGNFPDRFSGHQFPNYSSELNVNALLLGDSALYLCASSWLRDTEGFFGQGTRLTVV.

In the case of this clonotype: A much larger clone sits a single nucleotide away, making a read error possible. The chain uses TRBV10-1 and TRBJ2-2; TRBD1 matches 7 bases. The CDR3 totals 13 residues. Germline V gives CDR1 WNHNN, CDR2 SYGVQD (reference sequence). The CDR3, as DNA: TGCGCCAGCAGTACAGGGGACACCGGGAAGCTGTTTTTT. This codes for CASSTGDTGKLFF.

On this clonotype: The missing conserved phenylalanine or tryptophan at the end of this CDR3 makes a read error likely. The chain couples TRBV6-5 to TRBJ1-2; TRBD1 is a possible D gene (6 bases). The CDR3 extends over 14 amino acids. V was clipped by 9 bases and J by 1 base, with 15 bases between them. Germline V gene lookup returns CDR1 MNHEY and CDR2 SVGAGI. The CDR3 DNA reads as TGTGCCAGTAGCTCGGGACACTATAACTATGGCTACACCCTC. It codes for CASSSGHYNYGYTL.

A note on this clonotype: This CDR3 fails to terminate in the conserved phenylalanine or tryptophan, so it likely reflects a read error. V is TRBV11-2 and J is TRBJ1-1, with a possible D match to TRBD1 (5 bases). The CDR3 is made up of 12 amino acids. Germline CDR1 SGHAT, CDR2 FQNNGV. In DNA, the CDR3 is TGTGTCAGCAGCTCTAAACAGGCTGAAGCTTTCACT. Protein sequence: CVSSSKQAEAFT.

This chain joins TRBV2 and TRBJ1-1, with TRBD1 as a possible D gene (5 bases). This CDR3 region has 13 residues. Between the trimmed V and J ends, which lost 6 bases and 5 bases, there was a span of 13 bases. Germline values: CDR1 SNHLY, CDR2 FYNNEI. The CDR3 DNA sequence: TGTGCCAGCAGCGGACAACCGAAGACTGAAGCTTTCTTT. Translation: CASSGQPKTEAFF.

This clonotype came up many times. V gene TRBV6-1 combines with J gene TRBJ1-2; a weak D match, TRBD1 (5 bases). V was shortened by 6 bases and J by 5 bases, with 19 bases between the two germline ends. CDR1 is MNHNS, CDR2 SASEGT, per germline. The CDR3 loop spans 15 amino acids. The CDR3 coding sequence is TGTGCCAGCAGGACCCCGGGCCCATCAGGGTATGGCTACACCTTC. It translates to CASRTPGPSGYGYTF.

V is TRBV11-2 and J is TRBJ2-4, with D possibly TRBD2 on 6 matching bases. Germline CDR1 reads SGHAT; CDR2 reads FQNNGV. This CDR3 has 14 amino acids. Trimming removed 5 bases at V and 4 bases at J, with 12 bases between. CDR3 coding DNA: TGTGCCAGCAGCCCTGCGGGACCGAAAAACATTCAGTACTTC. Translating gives CASSPAGPKNIQYF.

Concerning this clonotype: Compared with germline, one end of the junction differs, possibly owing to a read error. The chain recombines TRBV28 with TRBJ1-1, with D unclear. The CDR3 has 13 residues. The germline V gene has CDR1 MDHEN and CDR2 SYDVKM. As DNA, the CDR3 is TGTGCCATCAGTTTAAGCCATGGCCAGCAAGCTTTCTTT. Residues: CAISLSHGQQAFF.

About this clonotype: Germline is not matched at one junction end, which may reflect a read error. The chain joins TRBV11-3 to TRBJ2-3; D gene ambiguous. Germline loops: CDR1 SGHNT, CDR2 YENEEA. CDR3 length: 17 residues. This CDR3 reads CVSSLSLRPLRTDTQYF. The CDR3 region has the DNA TGTGTCAGCAGCTTATCATTACGGCCGCTACGGACAGATACGCAGTATTTT.

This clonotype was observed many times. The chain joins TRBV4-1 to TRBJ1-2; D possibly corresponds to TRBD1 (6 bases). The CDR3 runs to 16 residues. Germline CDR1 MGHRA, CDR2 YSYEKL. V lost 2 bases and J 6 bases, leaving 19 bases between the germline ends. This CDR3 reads CASSQPPKTGRDGYTF. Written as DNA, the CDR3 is TGCGCCAGCAGCCAACCTCCAAAAACAGGGCGGGATGGCTACACCTTC.

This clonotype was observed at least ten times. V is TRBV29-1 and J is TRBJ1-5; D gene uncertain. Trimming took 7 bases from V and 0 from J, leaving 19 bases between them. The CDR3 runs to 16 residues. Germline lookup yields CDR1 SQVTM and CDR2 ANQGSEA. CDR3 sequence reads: CSAKDGEPFSNQPQHF. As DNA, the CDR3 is TGCAGCGCCAAAGATGGGGAACCCTTTAGCAATCAGCCCCAGCATTTT.

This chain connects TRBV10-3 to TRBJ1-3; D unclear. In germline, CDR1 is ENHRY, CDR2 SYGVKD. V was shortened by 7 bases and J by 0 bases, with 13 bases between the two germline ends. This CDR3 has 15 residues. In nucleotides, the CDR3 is TGTGCCATCATGCGGGATAACAACTCTGGAAACACCATATATTTT. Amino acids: CAIMRDNNSGNTIYF.

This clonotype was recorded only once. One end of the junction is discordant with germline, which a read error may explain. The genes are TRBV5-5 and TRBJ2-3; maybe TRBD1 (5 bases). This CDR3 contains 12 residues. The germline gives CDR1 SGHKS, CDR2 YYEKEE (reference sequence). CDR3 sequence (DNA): TGTGCTAGCAGCTGGACCACAGGTACGCAGTATTTT. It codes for CASSWTTGTQYF.

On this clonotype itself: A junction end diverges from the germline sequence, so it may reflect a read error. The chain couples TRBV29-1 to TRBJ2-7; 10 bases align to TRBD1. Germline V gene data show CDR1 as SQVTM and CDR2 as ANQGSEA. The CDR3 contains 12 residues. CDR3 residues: CNVDDRGREQYF. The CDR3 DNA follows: TGCAACGTTGATGACAGGGGGCGCGAGCAGTACTTC.

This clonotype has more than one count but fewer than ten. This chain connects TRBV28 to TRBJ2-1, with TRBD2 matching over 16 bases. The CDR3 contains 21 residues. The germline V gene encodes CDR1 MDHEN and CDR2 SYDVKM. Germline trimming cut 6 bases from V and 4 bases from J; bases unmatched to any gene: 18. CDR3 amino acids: CASSSGLAGGLFNLGYNEQFF. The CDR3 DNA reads TGTGCCAGCAGCTCGGGACTAGCGGGAGGGCTCTTCAATTTGGGGTACAATGAGCAGTTCTTC.

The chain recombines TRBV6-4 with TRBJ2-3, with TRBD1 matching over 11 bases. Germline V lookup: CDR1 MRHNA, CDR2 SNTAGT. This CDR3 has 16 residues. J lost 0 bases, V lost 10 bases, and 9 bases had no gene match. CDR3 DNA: TGTGCCATCAGCATGGGACAGGGGGGGAGCACAGATACGCAGTATTTT. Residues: CAISMGQGGSTDTQYF.

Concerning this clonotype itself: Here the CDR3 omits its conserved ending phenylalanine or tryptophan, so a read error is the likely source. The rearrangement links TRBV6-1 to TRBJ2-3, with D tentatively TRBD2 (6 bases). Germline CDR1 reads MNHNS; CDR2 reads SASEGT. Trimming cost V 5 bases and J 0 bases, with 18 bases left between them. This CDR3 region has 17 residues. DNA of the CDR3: TGTGCCAGCAGTATTATACTGGGCGGGGTGAGCACAGATACGCAGTATTGT. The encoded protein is CASSIILGGVSTDTQYC.

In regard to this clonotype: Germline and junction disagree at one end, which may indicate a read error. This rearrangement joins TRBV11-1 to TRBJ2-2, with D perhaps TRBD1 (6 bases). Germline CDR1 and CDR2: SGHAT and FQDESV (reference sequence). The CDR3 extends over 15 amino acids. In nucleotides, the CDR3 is TGTACCAGCAGCCCCGGACAGTGGTTCTCCGGGGAGCTGTTTTTT. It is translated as CTSSPGQWFSGELFF.

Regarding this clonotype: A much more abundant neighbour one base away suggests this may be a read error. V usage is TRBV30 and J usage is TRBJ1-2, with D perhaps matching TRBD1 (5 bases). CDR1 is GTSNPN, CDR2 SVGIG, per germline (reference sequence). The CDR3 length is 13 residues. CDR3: CAWSVQEYYGHTF. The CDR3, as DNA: TGTGCCTGGAGTGTACAGGAATACTATGGCCACACCTTC.